Here is one TCR beta chain with its context. The CDR3 sequence is 12 residues long. Trimming took off 7 bases at V and 4 bases at J, with 11 bases between the two ends. The germline V gene has CDR1 MDHEN and CDR2 SYDVKM. This specimen comes from a study of cytomegalovirus exposure and HLA in healthy donors. Measured with immunoSEQ multiplex PCR; TCRdb has only the in-frame clones, and not every one. The table includes 80,000 to 100,000 clones, around 88% detected once. The source material was PBMCs. The clonotype was recovered from a woman younger than 45 in good health and CMV-seronegative. The chain carries TRBV28 and TRBJ2-7, with TRBD2 as a possible D gene (6 bases). CDR3 in amino acids: CASNGGLYEQYF. As DNA, the CDR3 is TGTGCCAGCAATGGAGGGTTGTACGAGCAGTACTTC.